Below, 30 T cell receptor beta chains from the same sample are listed, as sequenced in a study of human T cells and chemical hapten exposure. Stated time point: pre-sensitization, week 0. The treatment here: therapeutic diphenylcyclopropenone sensitization with weekly scalp DPC. TCRdb recomputed calls from the RACE reads with MiXCR, one row per CDR3 protein. The sample carries 100,000 to 150,000 distinct CDR3 sequences, approximately 12% recorded once. The sequencing here drew on whole blood, taken in connection with sensitization to the hapten diphenylcyclopropenone (DPC). Source of these receptors: a woman aged 18-30 years with alopecia areata. Some clones in this sample may be carry-over from other donors' samples.

The table lists this clonotype with a few counts. V gene TRBV27 combines with J gene TRBJ1-2; the D gene is possibly TRBD1 (6 bases). In germline, CDR1 is MNHEY, CDR2 SMNVEV (reference sequence). V lost 5 bases and J 8 bases, leaving 21 bases between the germline ends. The CDR3 is 15 amino acids. The CDR3 loop reads CASSLKTGTKGGYTF. DNA of the CDR3: TGTGCCAGCAGTCTCAAGACAGGCACTAAAGGCGGCTACACCTTC.

V is TRBV3-1 and J is TRBJ2-2; 7 bases are a match to TRBD2. This CDR3 is 18 amino acids long. Trimming removed 6 bases from V and 1 base from J; junction bases left unmatched: 14. Germline CDR1 reads LGHDT; CDR2 reads YNNKEL (reference sequence). The DNA for the CDR3 is TGTGCCAGCAGTCCAGGACTAGAAATATCGGAGAACACCGGGGAGCTGTTTTTT. Amino acid sequence: CASSPGLEISENTGELFF.

This clonotype has a handful of counts. This chain uses TRBV18 with TRBJ2-7, with D perhaps TRBD2 (6 bases). Trimming took off 1 base at V and 3 bases at J, with 13 bases between the two ends. In germline, CDR1 is KGHSH, CDR2 LQKENI. The CDR3 sequence is 15 residues long. The CDR3 nucleotides read TGTGCCAGCTCACCACTCCGGGGGAATGACTACGAGCAGTACTTC. Residues: CASSPLRGNDYEQYF.

This clonotype was picked up a small number of times. The gene calls are TRBV3-1 and TRBJ1-6; D is unresolved. The ends were cut back, 3 bases at V and 9 bases at J, with 6 bases in the middle. Germline assignment: CDR1 LGHDT and CDR2 YNNKEL (reference sequence). CDR3 size: 12 residues. Here the CDR3 reads CASSQGSSPLHF. Here the CDR3 DNA reads TGTGCCAGCAGCCAGGGGTCTTCACCCCTCCACTTT.

The chain carries TRBV11-1 and TRBJ1-2, with D possibly being TRBD1 (5 bases). Trimming took off 5 bases at V and 2 bases at J, with 15 bases between the two ends. The CDR3 is 15 amino acids. The germline CDR1 and CDR2 sequences are SGHAT and FQDESV (reference sequence). Here the CDR3 reads CASSPRRGMNYGYTF. The CDR3 region has the DNA TGTGCCAGCAGCCCGAGGCGGGGCATGAACTATGGCTACACCTTC.

The sample holds a few counts of this clonotype. The chain couples TRBV29-1 to TRBJ2-1, with 12 bases aligning to TRBD2. The junction had 14 bases not matched to a gene; V was cut back by 7 bases and J by 7 bases. This CDR3 has 16 amino acids. Germline assignment: CDR1 SQVTM and CDR2 ANQGSEA. In DNA, the CDR3 is TGCAGCGGATCCTCGACTAGCGGGGGTTATCGTAATGAGCAGTTCTTC. Encoded protein: CSGSSTSGGYRNEQFF.

J is TRBJ2-7 and V is TRBV7-9; maybe TRBD2 (6 bases). CDR1 and CDR2 (germline): SEHNR, FQNEAQ (reference sequence). The CDR3 runs 15 residues. Between the trimmed V and J ends, which lost 5 bases and 6 bases, there was a span of 20 bases. The CDR3 DNA is TGTGCCAGCAGCGGAGGCGGGGTCCAGACGGTCGAGCAGTACTTC. It codes for CASSGGGVQTVEQYF.

This chain uses TRBV13 with TRBJ1-1, with 7 bases identical to TRBD1. CDR3 length: 14 amino acids. The junction had 2 bases not matched to a gene; V was cut back by 1 base and J by 3 bases. Germline-derived CDR1 and CDR2 are PRHDT and FYEKMQ (reference sequence). The CDR3 region is CASSLAGGYTEAFF. The CDR3 DNA sequence: TGTGCCAGCAGCTTAGCAGGGGGGTACACTGAAGCTTTCTTT.

The gene calls are TRBV7-8 and TRBJ1-1; D unclear. V gave up 2 bases and J gave up 0 bases, with 10 bases separating them. The CDR3 covers 15 residues. Germline V gene data show CDR1 as SGHVS and CDR2 as FQNEAQ. This chain's CDR3 is CASSLSTLMNTEAFF. The DNA of the CDR3 is TGTGCCAGCAGCTTATCTACACTTATGAACACTGAAGCTTTCTTT. Combining the CDR3 with reference TRBV7-8 and TRBJ1-1 gives the whole variable domain GAGVSQSPRYKVAKRGQDVALRCDPISGHVSLFWYQQALGQGPEFLTYFQNEAQLDKSGLPSDRFFAERPEGSVSTLKIQRTQQEDSAVYLCASSLSTLMNTEAFFGQGTRLTVV.

This clonotype was counted only a few times. The chain recombines TRBV28 with TRBJ1-3; 8 bases align to TRBD1. Looked up from germline, CDR1 is MDHEN and CDR2 is SYDVKM. This CDR3 region has 13 residues. After removal of 6 bases from V and 6 bases from J, the junction contained 4 bases not matched to a gene. This CDR3 reads CASRMDRVNTIYF. The CDR3 bases are TGTGCCAGCAGGATGGACAGGGTAAACACCATATATTTT.

This clonotype was recorded at least ten times. The V call is TRBV20-1, the J call TRBJ1-2; tentatively, D is TRBD1 (6 bases). CDR1 DFQATT and CDR2 SNEGSKA come from the germline V gene (reference sequence). The CDR3 has 12 amino acids. V dropped 4 bases and J dropped 8 bases, with 14 bases sitting between them. The chain's CDR3 is CSAISGVVGYTF. DNA for the CDR3: TGCAGTGCTATATCAGGGGTGGTAGGCTACACCTTC.

This clonotype was recorded a few times. The chain couples TRBV7-2 to TRBJ2-1; D ambiguous. Per germline, CDR1 SGHTA and CDR2 FQGNSA. V was pared by 4 bases and J by 0 bases, with 10 bases between. The CDR3 has 15 residues. The CDR3 sequence is CASSSRMSSYNEQFF. In DNA, the CDR3 is TGTGCCAGCAGCTCCAGAATGAGCTCCTACAATGAGCAGTTCTTC. The full variable domain, in which reference TRBV7-2 and TRBJ2-1 provide the parts outside the CDR3, is GAGVSQSPSNKVTEKGKDVELRCDPISGHTALYWYRQSLGQGLEFLIYFQGNSAPDKSGLPSDRFSAERTGGSVSTLTIQRTQQEDSAVYLCASSSRMSSYNEQFFGPGTRLTVL.

The chain links TRBV5-4 to TRBJ1-1; no definite D call. The V and J ends lost 2 bases and 8 bases respectively, with 22 bases between them. The CDR3 is made up of 16 amino acids. Germline CDR1 SGHNT, CDR2 YYREEE (reference sequence). The CDR3 loop reads CASSLRTLAGSGEAFF. The CDR3 DNA reads as TGTGCCAGCAGCTTACGCACATTAGCCGGTTCAGGAGAAGCTTTCTTT. Supplemented by reference TRBV5-4 and TRBJ1-1, the full variable domain reads ETGVTQSPTHLIKTRGQQVTLRCSSQSGHNTVSWYQQALGQGPQFIFQYYREEENGRGNFPPRFSGLQFPNYSSELNVNALELDDSALYLCASSLRTLAGSGEAFFGQGTRLTVV.

In this sample, this clonotype turned up a few times. J is TRBJ2-5 and V is TRBV29-1; 9 positions agree with TRBD1. V trimming: 4 bases; J trimming: 4 bases; junction bases outside the gene matches: 10. CDR1 is SQVTM and CDR2 is ANQGSEA in the germline V gene. This CDR3 has 15 amino acids. CDR3 nucleotide sequence: TGCAGCGTTGCTGGGACAGGGCTGGGAGGAGAGACCCAGTACTTC. Its protein product is CSVAGTGLGGETQYF.

This clonotype was seen more than once but under ten times. The rearrangement links TRBV4-1 to TRBJ1-5; D might be TRBD1 (6 bases). Germline CDR1 and CDR2: MGHRA and YSYEKL. This CDR3 spans 18 amino acids. V was clipped by 1 base and J by 4 bases, with 20 bases between them. The CDR3 is CASSQAPPRGQLNQPQHF. CDR3 in DNA: TGCGCCAGCAGCCAAGCTCCTCCCCGAGGACAGCTAAATCAGCCCCAGCATTTT.

V is TRBV7-9 and J is TRBJ2-5; D could derive from TRBD1 or TRBD2 (5 bases each). The CDR3 is made up of 13 amino acids. Germline loops: CDR1 SEHNR, CDR2 FQNEAQ (reference sequence). V lost 2 bases to trimming and J lost 3 bases, with 7 bases between them. DNA for the CDR3: TGTGCCAGCAGCTTAAGAGGGGAAGAGACCCAGTACTTC. As protein: CASSLRGEETQYF.

This clonotype has more than one count but fewer than ten. The DNA of the CDR3 is TGTGCCAGCAGCTTAAGGCTAGCTGACGAGCAGTACTTC. Its translation: CASSLRLADEQYF. The chain joins TRBV11-2 to TRBJ2-7; D is possibly TRBD2 (5 bases). V was trimmed by 2 bases and J by 5 bases, leaving 10 bases between them. Germline lookup yields CDR1 SGHAT and CDR2 FQNNGV. The CDR3 length is 13 residues.

A few counts support this clonotype. The J gene is TRBJ1-4, the V gene TRBV11-2; TRBD1 matches 7 bases. V trimming: 5 bases; J trimming: 3 bases; junction bases outside the gene matches: 6. Germline CDR1 SGHAT, CDR2 FQNNGV. The length of the CDR3 is 15 residues. The CDR3 is CASSPPGTANEKLFF. CDR3 coding DNA: TGTGCCAGCAGCCCTCCCGGGACAGCTAATGAAAAACTGTTTTTT.

The chain employs TRBV6-5 and TRBJ2-1, with 11 bases lining up with TRBD2. Germline CDR1 reads MNHEY; CDR2 reads SVGAGI. Trimming at V came to 0 bases and at J to 8 bases, leaving 0 bases not matched to a gene. The CDR3 is 14 amino acids. The CDR3 nucleotides read TGTGCCAGCAGTTACTCGACTAGCGGGGATGAGCAGTTCTTC. Protein product: CASSYSTSGDEQFF.

This chain connects TRBV7-8 to TRBJ2-1; D not certain. This CDR3 region has 14 residues. Germline CDR1 and CDR2: SGHVS and FQNEAQ. Trimming stripped 1 base from V and 8 bases from J, with 12 bases between. This CDR3 reads CASSLVGDRHEQFF. The DNA of the CDR3 is TGTGCCAGCAGCTTAGTGGGCGATCGCCATGAGCAGTTCTTC.

This clonotype has more than one count but fewer than ten. The chain is built from TRBV7-2 and TRBJ1-2, with D maybe TRBD1 (6 bases). Germline CDR1 reads SGHTA; CDR2 reads FQGNSA. V was pared by 5 bases and J by 7 bases, with 17 bases between. This CDR3 has 14 residues. The chain's CDR3 is CASSPNRGQGGYTF. In DNA, the CDR3 is TGTGCCAGCAGCCCCAACCGGGGGCAAGGTGGCTACACCTTC.

This clonotype came up once. The rearrangement links TRBV12-3 or TRBV12-4 to TRBJ2-1; 10 bases are a match to TRBD2. This CDR3 comprises 15 residues. J lost 8 bases, V lost 5 bases, and 9 bases had no gene match. The CDR3 DNA reads TGTGCCAGCAGTGTCAGCGGGGGGGCCGTCCATGAGCAGTTCTTC. It specifies CASSVSGGAVHEQFF.

This clonotype occurred a few times. V and J are TRBV6-5 and TRBJ2-3, with 11 bases matching TRBD2. From germline, CDR1 is MNHEY and CDR2 SVGAGI. There are 16 residues in the CDR3. The junction had 8 bases not matched to a gene; V was cut back by 6 bases and J by 3 bases. CDR3: CASRAIAGGPTDTQYF. The CDR3, as DNA: TGTGCCAGCAGGGCTATAGCGGGGGGGCCGACAGATACGCAGTATTTT.

This clonotype was counted ten times or more. For the CDR3, the DNA is TGTGCCAGCAGTTTACACGATCCTGGGGCCAACGTCCTGACTTTC. Its translation is CASSLHDPGANVLTF. The chain has TRBV6-2 or TRBV6-3 and TRBJ2-6; unclear D gene. Trimming removed 4 bases from V and 2 bases from J, with 9 bases in between. CDR3 size: 15 residues. CDR1 and CDR2 (germline): MNHEY, SVGEGT.

The V call is TRBV29-1, the J call TRBJ1-1; no clear D gene. The CDR3 is 10 amino acids. V lost 5 bases to trimming and J lost 7 bases, with 8 bases between them. The germline CDR1 and CDR2 sequences are SQVTM and ANQGSEA. CDR3 region: CSVSSHEAFF. As DNA, the CDR3 is TGCAGCGTTTCCAGCCATGAAGCTTTCTTT.

V usage is TRBV6-2 or TRBV6-3 and J usage is TRBJ1-5; D gene uncertain. Germline V gene data show CDR1 as MNHEY and CDR2 as SVGEGT. The CDR3 spans 15 residues. The ends were cut back, 7 bases at V and 4 bases at J, with 17 bases in the middle. The CDR3 nucleotides read TGTGCCAGCACCCCCGGGGTGCTGGGAAATCAGCCCCAGCATTTT. The encoded protein is CASTPGVLGNQPQHF.

This clonotype was detected a few times. V usage is TRBV6-6 and J usage is TRBJ1-5, with TRBD1 as a possible D gene (6 bases). The CDR3 runs to 16 residues. The germline CDR1 and CDR2 sequences are MNHNY and SVGAGI (reference sequence). With 8 bases removed from V and 0 bases from J, the gap between germline ends came to 17 bases. The CDR3 DNA is TGTGCCAGCCTCCTAGGGGGATCTTATAGCAATCAGCCCCAGCATTTT. Translating it yields CASLLGGSYSNQPQHF.

The sample holds a few counts of this clonotype. This chain connects TRBV24-1 to TRBJ2-2, with D hard to call. Trimming removed 0 bases from V and 1 base from J, with 5 bases in between. The CDR3 sequence is 15 residues long. Germline values: CDR1 KGHDR, CDR2 SFDVKD. This CDR3 reads CATSDLLKNTGELFF. Written as DNA, the CDR3 is TGTGCCACCAGTGATTTGCTGAAGAACACCGGGGAGCTGTTTTTT.

There are many counts of this clonotype. The chain joins TRBV7-6 to TRBJ2-5; D perhaps matches TRBD1 (6 bases). The CDR3 is 16 residues long. The V gene's germline CDR1 is SGHVS and CDR2 FNYEAQ. Between the trimmed V and J ends, which lost 1 base and 0 bases, there was a span of 12 bases. Written as DNA, the CDR3 is TGTGCCAGCAGCTTAGGCTCAGGGGTAAACCAAGAGACCCAGTACTTC. Amino acid sequence: CASSLGSGVNQETQYF.

A few counts support this clonotype. The V and J genes are TRBV6-6 and TRBJ1-2; TRBD1 might be the D (6 bases). The CDR3 covers 16 residues. V shed 0 bases and J shed 7 bases, with 18 bases lying between them. Germline CDR1 and CDR2: MNHNY and SVGAGI (reference sequence). This CDR3 reads CASSYSPTLTGSGYTF. The CDR3 DNA follows: TGTGCCAGCAGTTACTCCCCGACTCTTACAGGGTCTGGCTACACCTTC.